This T cell receptor beta chain was captured by sequencing in a study of OX40 agonist ivuxolimab in advanced cancers. Libraries were prepared by immunoSEQ multiplex PCR; TCRdb keeps only in-frame clonotypes and omits some of them. This sample has more than 60,000 clones, with roughly 94% found just once. The specimen comprised CD4+ or CD8+ T cells sorted from blood, sampled in a trial of the OX40 agonist ivuxolimab. This TCR was recovered from an adult with an advanced solid tumor such as melanoma, head and neck, liver or kidney cancer.

DNA of the CDR3: TGTGCCAGCAGCTTGCGGGACACACTGAACACTGAAGCTTTCTTT. Protein: CASSLRDTLNTEAFF. This chain links TRBV5-5 with TRBJ1-1; D is possibly TRBD1 (6 bases). This CDR3 contains 15 residues. Per the germline V gene, CDR1 is SGHKS and CDR2 is YYEKEE (reference sequence). Trimming shortened V by 1 base and J by 0 bases, and 10 bases separated the two germline ends.